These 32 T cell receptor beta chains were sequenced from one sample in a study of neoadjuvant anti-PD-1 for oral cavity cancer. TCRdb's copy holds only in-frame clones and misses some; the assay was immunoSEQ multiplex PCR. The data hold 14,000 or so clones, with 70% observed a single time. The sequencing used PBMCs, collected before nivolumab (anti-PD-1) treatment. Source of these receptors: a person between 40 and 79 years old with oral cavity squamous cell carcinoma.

The CDR3 is CASRARDRELTGELFF. DNA of the CDR3: TGTGCCAGCAGGGCCCGGGACAGGGAACTTACCGGGGAGCTGTTTTTT. This chain links TRBV14 with TRBJ2-2; 9 positions match TRBD1. After removal of 6 bases from V and 5 bases from J, the junction contained 10 bases not matched to a gene. CDR1 and CDR2 (germline): SGHDN, FVKESK. This CDR3 comprises 16 residues.

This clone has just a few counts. CDR3 sequence reads: CSVVSGIYGYTF. The CDR3 DNA is TGCAGCGTTGTGTCCGGGATCTATGGCTACACCTTC. The genes are TRBV29-1 and TRBJ1-2; the D is unclear. V was clipped by 4 bases and J by 4 bases, with 10 bases between them. Looked up from germline, CDR1 is SQVTM and CDR2 is ANQGSEA. The CDR3 runs 12 residues.

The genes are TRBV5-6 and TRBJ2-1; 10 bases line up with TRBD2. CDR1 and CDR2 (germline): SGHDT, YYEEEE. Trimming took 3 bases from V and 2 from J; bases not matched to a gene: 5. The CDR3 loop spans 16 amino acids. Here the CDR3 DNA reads TGTGCCAGCAGCTGGAGGCTAGCGGGGGCCTACAATGAGCAGTTCTTC. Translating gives CASSWRLAGAYNEQFF.

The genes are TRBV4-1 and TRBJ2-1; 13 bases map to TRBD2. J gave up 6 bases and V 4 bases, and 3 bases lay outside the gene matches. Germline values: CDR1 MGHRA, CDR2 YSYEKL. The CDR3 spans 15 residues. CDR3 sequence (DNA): TGCGCCAGCAGCCTCGGGACTAGCGGGATCAATGAGCAGTTCTTC. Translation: CASSLGTSGINEQFF.

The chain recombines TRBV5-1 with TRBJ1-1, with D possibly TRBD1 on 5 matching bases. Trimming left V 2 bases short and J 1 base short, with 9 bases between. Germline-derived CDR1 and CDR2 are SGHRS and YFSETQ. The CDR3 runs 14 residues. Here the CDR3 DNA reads TGCGCCAGCAGCTTAAACCAGGGGAACACTGAAGCTTTCTTT. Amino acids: CASSLNQGNTEAFF.

DNA of the CDR3: TGTGCCAGCTCACCCGGACTGCACTCCTACAATGAGCAGTTCTTC. This codes for CASSPGLHSYNEQFF. J is TRBJ2-1 and V is TRBV18; TRBD2 is a possible D gene (5 bases). Germline V gene data show CDR1 as KGHSH and CDR2 as LQKENI. Trimming pared 3 bases from V and 0 bases from J, leaving 9 bases between. The CDR3 spans 15 residues.

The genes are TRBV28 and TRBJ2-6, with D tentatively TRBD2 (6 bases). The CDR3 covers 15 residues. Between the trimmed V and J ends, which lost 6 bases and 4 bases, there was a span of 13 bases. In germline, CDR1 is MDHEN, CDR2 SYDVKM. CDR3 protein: CASRIGGEGANVLTF. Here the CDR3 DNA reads TGTGCCAGCAGAATCGGGGGAGAAGGGGCCAACGTCCTGACTTTC.

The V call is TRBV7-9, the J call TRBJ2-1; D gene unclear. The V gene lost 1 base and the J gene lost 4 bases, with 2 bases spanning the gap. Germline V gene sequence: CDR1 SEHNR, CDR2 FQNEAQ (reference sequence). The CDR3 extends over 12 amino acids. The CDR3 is CASSLGYNEQFF. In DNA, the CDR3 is TGTGCCAGCAGCTTAGGATACAATGAGCAGTTCTTC.

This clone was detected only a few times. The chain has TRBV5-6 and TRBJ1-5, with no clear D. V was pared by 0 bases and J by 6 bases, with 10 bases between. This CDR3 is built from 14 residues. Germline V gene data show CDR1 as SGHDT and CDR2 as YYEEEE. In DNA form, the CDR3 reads TGTGCCAGCAGCTTGGGAAGGTTTGGTCAGCCCCAGCATTTT. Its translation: CASSLGRFGQPQHF.

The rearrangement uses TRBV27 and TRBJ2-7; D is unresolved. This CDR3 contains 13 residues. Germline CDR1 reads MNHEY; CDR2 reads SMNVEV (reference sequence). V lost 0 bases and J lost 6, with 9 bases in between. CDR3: CASSLSPNSEQYF. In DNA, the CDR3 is TGTGCCAGCAGTTTATCCCCCAACAGCGAGCAGTACTTC.

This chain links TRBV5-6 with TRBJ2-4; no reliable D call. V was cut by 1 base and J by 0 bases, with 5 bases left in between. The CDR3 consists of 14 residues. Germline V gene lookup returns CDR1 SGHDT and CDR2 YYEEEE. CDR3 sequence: CASSLQLAKNIQYF. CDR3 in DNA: TGTGCCAGCAGCTTGCAACTAGCCAAAAACATTCAGTACTTC.

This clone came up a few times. CDR3 nucleotides: TGTGCCAGCAGCCAAGGTGGACAGGGGGCCGTAGATTTTAATGAAAAACTGTTTTTT. Its protein product is CASSQGGQGAVDFNEKLFF. The rearrangement uses TRBV4-2 and TRBJ1-4, with TRBD1 matching 11 bases. From germline, CDR1 is LGHNA and CDR2 YNFKEQ. J was trimmed by 4 bases and V by 1 base; bases with no gene match: 11. This CDR3 spans 19 amino acids.

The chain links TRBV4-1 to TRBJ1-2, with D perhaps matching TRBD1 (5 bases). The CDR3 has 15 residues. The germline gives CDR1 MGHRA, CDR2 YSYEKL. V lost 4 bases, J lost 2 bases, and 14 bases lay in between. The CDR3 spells CASSLGGQGNYGYTF. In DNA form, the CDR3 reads TGCGCCAGCAGCCTGGGGGGTCAGGGAAACTATGGCTACACCTTC.

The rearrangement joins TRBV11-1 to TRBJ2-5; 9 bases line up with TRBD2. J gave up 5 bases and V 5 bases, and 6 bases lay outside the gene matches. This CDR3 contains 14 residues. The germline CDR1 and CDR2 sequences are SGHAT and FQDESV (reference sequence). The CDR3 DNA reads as TGTGCCAGCAGCCTTAGCGGGAGTAAGGAGACCCAGTACTTC. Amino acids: CASSLSGSKETQYF.

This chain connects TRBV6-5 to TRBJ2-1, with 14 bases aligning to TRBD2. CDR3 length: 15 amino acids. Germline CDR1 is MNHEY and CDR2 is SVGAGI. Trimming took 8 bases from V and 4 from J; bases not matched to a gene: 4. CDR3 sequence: CASGTSGGSYNEQFF. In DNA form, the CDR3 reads TGTGCCAGCGGGACTAGCGGGGGTTCTTACAATGAGCAGTTCTTC.

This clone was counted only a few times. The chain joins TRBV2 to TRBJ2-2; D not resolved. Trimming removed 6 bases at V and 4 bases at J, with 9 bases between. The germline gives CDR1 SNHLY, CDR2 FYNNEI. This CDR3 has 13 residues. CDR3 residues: CASSLLGTGELFF. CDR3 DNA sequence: TGTGCCAGCAGCCTACTTGGCACCGGGGAGCTGTTTTTT.

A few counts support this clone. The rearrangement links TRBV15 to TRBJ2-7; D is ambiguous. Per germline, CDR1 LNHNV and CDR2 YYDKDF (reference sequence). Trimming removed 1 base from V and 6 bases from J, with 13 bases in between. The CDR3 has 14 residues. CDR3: CATSRARPGGEQYF. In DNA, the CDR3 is TGTGCCACCAGCAGAGCCCGACCTGGTGGCGAGCAGTACTTC.

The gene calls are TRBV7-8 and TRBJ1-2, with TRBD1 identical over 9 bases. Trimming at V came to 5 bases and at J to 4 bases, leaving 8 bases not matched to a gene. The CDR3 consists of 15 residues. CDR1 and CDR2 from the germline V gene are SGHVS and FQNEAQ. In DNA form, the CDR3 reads TGTGCCAGCAGCCGACGCCAGACAGGGGGCTATGGCTACACCTTC. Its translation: CASSRRQTGGYGYTF.

The CDR3 is CAWSGLRRTDTQYF. CDR3 nucleotides: TGTGCCTGGAGCGGACTACGTCGCACAGATACGCAGTATTTT. The V gene is TRBV30, the J gene TRBJ2-3; possibly TRBD2 for D (6 bases). Per germline, CDR1 GTSNPN and CDR2 SVGIG (reference sequence). The CDR3 is 14 residues long. The V end was cut by 3 bases, the J end by 1 base, with 11 bases between.

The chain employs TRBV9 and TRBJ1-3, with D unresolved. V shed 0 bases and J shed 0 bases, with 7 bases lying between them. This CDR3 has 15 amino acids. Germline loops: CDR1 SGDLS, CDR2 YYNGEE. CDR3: CASSVGDRSGNTIYF. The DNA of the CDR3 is TGTGCCAGCAGCGTAGGAGACCGCTCTGGAAACACCATATATTTT. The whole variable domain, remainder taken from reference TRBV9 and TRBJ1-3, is DSGVTQTPKHLITATGQRVTLRCSPRSGDLSVYWYQQSLDQGLQFLIQYYNGEERAKGNILERFSAQQFPDLHSELNLSSLELGDSALYFCASSVGDRSGNTIYFGEGSWLTVV.

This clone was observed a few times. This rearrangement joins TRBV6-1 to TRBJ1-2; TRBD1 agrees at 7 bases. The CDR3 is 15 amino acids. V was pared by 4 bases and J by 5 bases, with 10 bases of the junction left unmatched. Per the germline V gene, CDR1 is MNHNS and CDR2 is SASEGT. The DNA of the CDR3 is TGTGCCAGCAGTGCTCCCGGGACAGTGTCTTATGGCTACACCTTC. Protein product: CASSAPGTVSYGYTF.

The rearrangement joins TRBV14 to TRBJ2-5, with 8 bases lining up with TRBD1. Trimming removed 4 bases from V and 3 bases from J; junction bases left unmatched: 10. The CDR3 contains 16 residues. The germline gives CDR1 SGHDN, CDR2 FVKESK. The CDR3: CASSRTRYRGEETQYF. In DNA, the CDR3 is TGTGCCAGCAGCCGTACGAGGTACAGGGGGGAAGAGACCCAGTACTTC.

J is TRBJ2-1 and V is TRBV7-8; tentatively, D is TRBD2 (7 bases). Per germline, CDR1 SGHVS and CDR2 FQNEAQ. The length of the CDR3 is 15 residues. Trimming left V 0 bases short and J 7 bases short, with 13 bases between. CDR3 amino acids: CASSLAGAGANEQFF. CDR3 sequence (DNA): TGTGCCAGCAGCTTAGCAGGGGCGGGGGCAAATGAGCAGTTCTTC.

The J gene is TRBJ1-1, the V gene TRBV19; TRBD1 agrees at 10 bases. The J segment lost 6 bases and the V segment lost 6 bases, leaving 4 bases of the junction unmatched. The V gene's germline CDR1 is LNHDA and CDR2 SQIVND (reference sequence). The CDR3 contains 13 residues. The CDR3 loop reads CASSSDRGAEAFF. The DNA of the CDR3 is TGTGCCAGTAGCTCGGACAGGGGGGCTGAAGCTTTCTTT. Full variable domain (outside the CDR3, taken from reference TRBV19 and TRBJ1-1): DGGITQSPKYLFRKEGQNVTLSCEQNLNHDAMYWYRQDPGQGLRLIYYSQIVNDFQKGDIAEGYSVSREKKESFPLTVTSAQKNPTAFYLCASSSDRGAEAFFGQGTRLTVV.

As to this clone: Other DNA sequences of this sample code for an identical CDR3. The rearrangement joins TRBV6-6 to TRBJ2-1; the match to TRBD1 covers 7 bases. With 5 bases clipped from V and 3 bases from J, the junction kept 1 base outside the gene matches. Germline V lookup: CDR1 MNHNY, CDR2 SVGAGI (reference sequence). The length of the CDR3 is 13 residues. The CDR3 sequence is CASSRDSYNEQFF. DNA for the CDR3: TGTGCCAGCAGTAGGGACAGCTACAATGAGCAGTTCTTC.

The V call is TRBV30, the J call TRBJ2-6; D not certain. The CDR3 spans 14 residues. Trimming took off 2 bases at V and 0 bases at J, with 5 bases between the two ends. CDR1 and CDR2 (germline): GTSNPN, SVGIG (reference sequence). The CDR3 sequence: CAWSLASGANVLTF. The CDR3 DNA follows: TGTGCCTGGAGTCTGGCCTCTGGGGCCAACGTCCTGACTTTC.

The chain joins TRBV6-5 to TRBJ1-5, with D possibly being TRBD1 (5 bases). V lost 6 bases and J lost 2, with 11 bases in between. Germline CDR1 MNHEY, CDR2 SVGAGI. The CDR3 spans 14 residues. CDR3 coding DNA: TGTGCCAGCAGGTCTCGAGGGGGCAATCAGCCCCAGCATTTT. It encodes CASRSRGGNQPQHF.

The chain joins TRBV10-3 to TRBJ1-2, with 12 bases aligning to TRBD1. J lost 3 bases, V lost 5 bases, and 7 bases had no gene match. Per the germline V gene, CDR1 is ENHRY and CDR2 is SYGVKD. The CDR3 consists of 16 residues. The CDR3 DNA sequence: TGTGCCATCAGTCCGGGACAGGGGGCCGGGGACTATGGCTACACCTTC. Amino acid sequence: CAISPGQGAGDYGYTF.

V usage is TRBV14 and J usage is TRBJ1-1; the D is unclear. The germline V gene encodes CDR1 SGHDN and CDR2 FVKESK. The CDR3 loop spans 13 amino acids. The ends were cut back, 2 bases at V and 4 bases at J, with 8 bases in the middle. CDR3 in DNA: TGTGCCAGCAGCCAAACGATGAGCACTGAAGCTTTCTTT. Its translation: CASSQTMSTEAFF.

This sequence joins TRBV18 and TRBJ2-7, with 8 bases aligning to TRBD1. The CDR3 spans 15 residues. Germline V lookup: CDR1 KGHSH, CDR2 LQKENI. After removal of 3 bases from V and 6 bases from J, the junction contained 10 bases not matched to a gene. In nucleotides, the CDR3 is TGTGCCAGCTCACCCGCCCGGGACAGGTACAGCGAGCAGTACTTC. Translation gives CASSPARDRYSEQYF.

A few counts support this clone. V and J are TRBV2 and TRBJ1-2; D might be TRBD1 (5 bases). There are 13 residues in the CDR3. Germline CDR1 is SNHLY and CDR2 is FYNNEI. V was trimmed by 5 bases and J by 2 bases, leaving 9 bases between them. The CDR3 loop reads CASSIGHNYGYTF. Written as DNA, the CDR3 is TGTGCCAGCAGTATCGGACACAACTATGGCTACACCTTC.

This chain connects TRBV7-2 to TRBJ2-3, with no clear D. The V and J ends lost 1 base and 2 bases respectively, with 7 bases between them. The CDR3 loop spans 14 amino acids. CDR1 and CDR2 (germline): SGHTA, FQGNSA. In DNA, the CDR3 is TGTGCCAGCAGCTTAGGGCCACTCACAGATACGCAGTATTTT. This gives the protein CASSLGPLTDTQYF.